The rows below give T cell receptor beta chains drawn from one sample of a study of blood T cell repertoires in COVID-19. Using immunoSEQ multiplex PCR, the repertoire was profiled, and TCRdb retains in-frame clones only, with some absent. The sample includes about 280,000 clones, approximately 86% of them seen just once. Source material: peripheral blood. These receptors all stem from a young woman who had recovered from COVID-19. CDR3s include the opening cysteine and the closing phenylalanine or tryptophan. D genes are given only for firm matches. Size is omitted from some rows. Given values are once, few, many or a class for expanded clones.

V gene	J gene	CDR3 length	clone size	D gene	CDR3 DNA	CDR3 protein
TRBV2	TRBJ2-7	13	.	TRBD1	TGTGCCAGCGACAGACAGGGTGGGTACGAGCAGTACTTC	CASDRQGGYEQYF
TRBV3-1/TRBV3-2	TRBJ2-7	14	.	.	TGTGCCAGCAGGGGGCAGGCCAACTCCTACGAGCAGTACTTC	CASRGQANSYEQYF
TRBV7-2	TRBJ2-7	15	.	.	TGTGCCAGCAGCATAGTAACGGGGAACTCCTACGAGCAGTACTTC	CASSIVTGNSYEQYF
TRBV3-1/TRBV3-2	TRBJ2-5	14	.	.	TGTGCCAGCAGCCAACCCATGGGCGTGGAGACCCAGTACTTC	CASSQPMGVETQYF
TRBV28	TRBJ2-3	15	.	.	TGTGCCAGCAATAGAGGAGACCTCGTCACAGATACGCAGTATTTT	CASNRGDLVTDTQYF
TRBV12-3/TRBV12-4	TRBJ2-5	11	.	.	TGTGCCAGCAGCTTCCGAGAGACCCAGTACTTC	CASSFRETQYF
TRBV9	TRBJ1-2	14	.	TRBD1	TGTGCCAGCAGCGCTAGCTGGACAGGGAGCGGCTACACCTTC	CASSASWTGSGYTF
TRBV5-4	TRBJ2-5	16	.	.	TGTGCCAGCACCCCCCCCGGGCAGCGGGCGGTAGAGACCCAGTACTTC	CASTPPGQRAVETQYF
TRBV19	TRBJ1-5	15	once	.	TGTGCCAGTTCCCAGGGCTTGGGCGGCAATCAGCCCCAGCATTTT	CASSQGLGGNQPQHF
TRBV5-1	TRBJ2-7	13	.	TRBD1	TGCGCCAGCAGCTCGGACAGGGAGAACGAGCAGTACTTC	CASSSDRENEQYF
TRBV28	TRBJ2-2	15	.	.	TGTGCCAGCAGGGTCGACAGGAGATACACCGGGGAGCTGTTTTTT	CASRVDRRYTGELFF
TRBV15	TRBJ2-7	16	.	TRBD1	TGTGCCACCAGCACAAATGCAGGGGGCGGATCCTACGAGCAGTACTTC	CATSTNAGGGSYEQYF
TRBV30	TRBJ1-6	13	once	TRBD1	TGTGCCTGGAGTGAGGACAGGGATTCACCCCTCCACTTT	CAWSEDRDSPLHF
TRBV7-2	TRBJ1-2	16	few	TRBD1	TGTGCCAGCAGCACTACAGGGGAAGGGAGCGACTATGGCTACACCTTC	CASSTTGEGSDYGYTF
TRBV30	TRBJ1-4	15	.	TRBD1	TGTGCCTGGAGTACGGGGACAGGGGGTAATGAAAAACTGTTTTTT	CAWSTGTGGNEKLFF
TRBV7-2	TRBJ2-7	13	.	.	TGTGCCAGCAGCTACGCCGGGACTGACGAGCAGTACTTC	CASSYAGTDEQYF
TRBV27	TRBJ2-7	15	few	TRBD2	TGTGCCAGCAGACCCTCTTGGACTAGCGACTACGAGCAGTACTTC	CASRPSWTSDYEQYF
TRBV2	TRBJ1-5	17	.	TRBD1	TGTGCCAGCAGTCCCGGGACAGGAATATCAGGCAATCAGCCCCAGCATTTT	CASSPGTGISGNQPQHF
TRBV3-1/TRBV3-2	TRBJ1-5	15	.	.	TGTGCCAGCAGCCAAGATTATACAGGCAATCAGCCCCAGCATTTT	CASSQDYTGNQPQHF
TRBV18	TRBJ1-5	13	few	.	TGTGCCAGCTCACCAGGGAGAAATCAGCCCCAGCATTTT	CASSPGRNQPQHF
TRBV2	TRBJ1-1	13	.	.	TGTGCCAGCAGTGAGGAGGAGAGGCTTGAAGCTTTCTTT	CASSEEERLEAFF
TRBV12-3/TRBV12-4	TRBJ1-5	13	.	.	TGTGCCAGCAGTTTAACGCGGGGGCTATCCCAGCATTTT	CASSLTRGLSQHF
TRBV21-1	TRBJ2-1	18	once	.	TGTGCCAGCAGCAAAGTAGAGCAGCGGGGAACCTCCTACAATGAGCAGTTCTTC	CASSKVEQRGTSYNEQFF
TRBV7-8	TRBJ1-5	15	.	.	TGTGCCAGCAGCTCCGATCTAAATAGCAATCAGCCCCAGCATTTT	CASSSDLNSNQPQHF
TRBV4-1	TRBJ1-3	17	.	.	TGCGCCAGCAGCCAAGTTTTAGCGGGGAGCTCTGGAAACACCATATATTTT	CASSQVLAGSSGNTIYF
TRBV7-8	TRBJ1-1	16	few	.	TGTGCCAGCAGCTACCGCGTCGGGGGGCGTCGGACTGAAGCTTTCTTT	CASSYRVGGRRTEAFF
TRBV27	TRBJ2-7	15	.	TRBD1	TGTGCCAGCAGTTTCGGGGGGACAGGGTCCTACGAGCAGTACTTC	CASSFGGTGSYEQYF
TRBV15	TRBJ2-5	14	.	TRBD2	TGTGCCACCTCCCCAGGGCGGGAGAGTGAGACCCAGTACTTC	CATSPGRESETQYF
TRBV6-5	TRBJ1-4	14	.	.	TGTGCCAGCAGTAACATATCTCTAGGTGAAAAACTGTTTTTT	CASSNISLGEKLFF
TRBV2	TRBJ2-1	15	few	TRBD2	TGTGCCAGCAGTTCACCGGGACTAGGTAACAATGAGCAGTTCTTC	CASSSPGLGNNEQFF
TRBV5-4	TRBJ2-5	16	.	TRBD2	TGTGCCAGCAGCTTGGGGACTAGCGGGGGGCAAGAGACCCAGTACTTC	CASSLGTSGGQETQYF
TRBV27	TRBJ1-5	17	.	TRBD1	TGTGCCAGCAGTTTGTCTTACCGACAGGGGGGAAATCAGCCCCAGCATTTT	CASSLSYRQGGNQPQHF
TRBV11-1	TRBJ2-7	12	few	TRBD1	TGTGCCAGCAGCCTGACAGGGACCGAGCAGTACTTC	CASSLTGTEQYF
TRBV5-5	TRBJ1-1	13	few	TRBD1	TGTGCCAGCAGCTCACAGGGGGACACTGAAGCTTTCTTT	CASSSQGDTEAFF
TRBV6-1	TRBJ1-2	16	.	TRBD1	TGTGCCAGCAGTGAAGCGTCCGGACAGGGAAACTATGGCTACACCTTC	CASSEASGQGNYGYTF
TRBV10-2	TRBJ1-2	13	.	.	TGCGCCAGCAGTGAGTCATCCAGGGGAGGCTACACCTTC	CASSESSRGGYTF
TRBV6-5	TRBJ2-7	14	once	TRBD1	TGTGCCAGCAGATGGACAGGTCGAACCTACGAGCAGTACTTC	CASRWTGRTYEQYF
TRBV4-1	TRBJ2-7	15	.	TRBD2	TGCGCCAGCAGCCAACGAGCGGGAGACCCCTACGAGCAGTACTTC	CASSQRAGDPYEQYF
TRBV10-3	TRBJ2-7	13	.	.	TGTGCCTCGCGAGGTTCTGACTCCTACGAGCAGTACTTC	CASRGSDSYEQYF
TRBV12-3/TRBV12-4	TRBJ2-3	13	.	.	TGTGCCAGCAGTTGGTCGGGCACAGATACGCAGTATTTT	CASSWSGTDTQYF
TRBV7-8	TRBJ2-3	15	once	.	TGTGCCAGCAGCTTAGATTCAGCGGGCACAGATACGCAGTATTTT	CASSLDSAGTDTQYF
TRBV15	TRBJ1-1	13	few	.	TGTGCCACCAGCACACGACAACGCACTGAAGCTTTCTTT	CATSTRQRTEAFF
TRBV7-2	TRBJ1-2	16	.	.	TGTGCCAGCAGTCCGACACCATCACCTATCCCATATGGCTACACCTTC	CASSPTPSPIPYGYTF
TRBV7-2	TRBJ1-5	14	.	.	TGTGCCAGCAACCTAGCGGGCAGGGGTGGGTCCCAGCATTTT	CASNLAGRGGSQHF
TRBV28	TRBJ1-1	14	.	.	TGTGCCAGCAGTTTAACACCCCGGAGCACTGAAGCTTTCTTT	CASSLTPRSTEAFF
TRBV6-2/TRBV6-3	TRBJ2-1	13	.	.	TGTGCCAGCAGTCTTATAGTGTTTGTTGGGCAGTTCTTC	CASSLIVFVGQFF
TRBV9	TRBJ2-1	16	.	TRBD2	TGTGCCAGCAGCGTAGGGGAGGGACCGACCTACAATGAGCAGTTCTTC	CASSVGEGPTYNEQFF
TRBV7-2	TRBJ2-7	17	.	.	TGTGCCAGCAGCTATAGTATCCCTGGGGGAGGAAAGCCCGAGCAGTACTTC	CASSYSIPGGGKPEQYF
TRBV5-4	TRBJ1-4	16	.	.	TGTGCCAGCAGCTCCCGACAGGCAGGGACTAATGAAAAACTGTTTTTT	CASSSRQAGTNEKLFF
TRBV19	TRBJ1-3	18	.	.	TGTGCCAGTAGTACCAGAAGGGGTTTGGACCGTGCTGGAAACACCATATATTTT	CASSTRRGLDRAGNTIYF
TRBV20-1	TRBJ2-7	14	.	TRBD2	TGCAGTGCTAGTATCCCCAGCGGGAATTCCGAGCAGTACTTC	CSASIPSGNSEQYF